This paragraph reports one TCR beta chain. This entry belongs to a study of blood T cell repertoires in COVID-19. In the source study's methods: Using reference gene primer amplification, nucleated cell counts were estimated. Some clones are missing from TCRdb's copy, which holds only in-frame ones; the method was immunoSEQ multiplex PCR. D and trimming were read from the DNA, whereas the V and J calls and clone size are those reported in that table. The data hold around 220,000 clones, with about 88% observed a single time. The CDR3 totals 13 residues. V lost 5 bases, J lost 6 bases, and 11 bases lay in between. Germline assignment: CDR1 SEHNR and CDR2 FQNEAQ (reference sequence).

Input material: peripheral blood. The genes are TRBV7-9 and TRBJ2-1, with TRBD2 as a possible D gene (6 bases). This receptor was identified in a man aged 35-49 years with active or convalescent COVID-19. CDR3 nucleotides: TGTGCCAGCAGCCCCCCGGGGGTCAATGAGCAGTTCTTC. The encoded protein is CASSPPGVNEQFF.